These 15 T cell receptor beta chains were sequenced from one sample in a study of CD8+ T cells in alopecia areata. This sample's treatment: oral pan-JAK inhibitor, 5-10 mg twice daily. As the sequencing template, cDNA was produced by extracting RNA and reverse transcribing it. Clones were read by immunoSEQ multiplex PCR, and TCRdb kept only the in-frame ones, dropping some. The sample has around 270,000 clones, nearly 60% seen once. The specimen comprised CD4+ T cells sorted from blood, sampled at week 24, from a patient treated with tofacitinib. These receptors came from a human donor with alopecia areata.

V and J are TRBV9 and TRBJ2-5; no definite D call. Per the germline V gene, CDR1 is SGDLS and CDR2 is YYNGEE. Trimming stripped 3 bases from V and 0 bases from J, with 9 bases between. CDR3 length equals 14 residues. Here the CDR3 DNA reads TGTGCCAGCAGCGCTCTGCCGTACCAAGAGACCCAGTACTTC. Residues: CASSALPYQETQYF.

The CDR3 loop is CSVGMRAEAFF. The CDR3 DNA sequence: TGCAGCGTTGGAATGCGGGCTGAAGCTTTCTTT. The chain has TRBV29-1 and TRBJ1-1, with D hard to call. CDR3 size: 11 residues. V lost 4 bases and J lost 6, with 9 bases in between. Germline CDR1 reads SQVTM; CDR2 reads ANQGSEA.

The chain is built from TRBV9 and TRBJ2-2, with TRBD2 matching 7 bases. The V gene end was trimmed by 2 bases and the J gene end by 3 bases; junction bases not matched to a gene: 10. This CDR3 is 17 amino acids long. Germline assignment: CDR1 SGDLS and CDR2 YYNGEE. CDR3 region: CASSVPLADLHTGELFF. In nucleotides, the CDR3 is TGTGCCAGCAGCGTCCCCCTAGCGGACCTACACACCGGGGAGCTGTTTTTT.

As to this clone: The same CDR3 can be traced to other DNA sequences in this sample. In nucleotides, the CDR3 is TGCGCCAGCAGCCAAGGACTCCAAGAGACCCAGTACTTC. This codes for CASSQGLQETQYF. This chain connects TRBV4-1 to TRBJ2-5, with D unresolved. The germline V and J ends were trimmed by 1 base and 1 base, with 4 bases remaining between them. CDR3 length: 13 amino acids. Germline lookup yields CDR1 MGHRA and CDR2 YSYEKL.

The rearrangement uses TRBV4-3 and TRBJ2-3; D might be TRBD1 or TRBD2, each matching 5 bases. The CDR3 has 15 residues. CDR1 is LGHNA, CDR2 YSLEER, per germline. Trimming removed 1 base at V and 2 bases at J, with 10 bases between. For the CDR3, the DNA is TGCGCCAGCAGCCAAGGTCGGGGCTCCACAGATACGCAGTATTTT. Amino acids: CASSQGRGSTDTQYF.

With respect to this clone: The sample holds other DNA sequences that translate to the same CDR3. The chain combines TRBV7-2 with TRBJ2-5; D assignment may be TRBD1 or TRBD2 (6 bases each). CDR3 length: 13 residues. Germline V gives CDR1 SGHTA, CDR2 FQGNSA. V was cut by 4 bases and J by 5 bases, with 11 bases left in between. The CDR3 loop is CASSSGGRETQYF. CDR3 in DNA: TGTGCCAGCAGCTCCGGGGGCCGGGAGACCCAGTACTTC.

CDR3 DNA: TGCGCCAGCAGCTTGAGGACTAGCGGGGGGGCCTACGAGCAGTACTTC. Its protein is CASSLRTSGGAYEQYF. J is TRBJ2-7 and V is TRBV5-1; 15 bases are a match to TRBD2. Germline loops: CDR1 SGHRS, CDR2 YFSETQ. J gave up 2 bases and V 1 base, and 1 base lay outside the gene matches. This CDR3 comprises 16 residues.

The chain uses TRBV5-1 and TRBJ2-3, with TRBD2 matching over 10 bases. The CDR3 runs 16 residues. CDR1 SGHRS and CDR2 YFSETQ come from the germline V gene. Unmatched junction bases numbered 5, after V lost 4 bases and J lost 0 bases. This CDR3 is CASSVPLAGSTDTQYF. The CDR3 DNA is TGCGCCAGCAGCGTCCCACTAGCGGGGAGCACAGATACGCAGTATTTT. Together with reference TRBV5-1 and TRBJ2-3, the CDR3 gives the full variable domain: KAGVTQTPRYLIKTRGQQVTLSCSPISGHRSVSWYQQTPGQGLQFLFEYFSETQRNKGNFPGRFSGRQFSNSRSEMNVSTLELGDSALYLCASSVPLAGSTDTQYFGPGTRLTVL.

The chain combines TRBV2 with TRBJ2-3; weak D call: TRBD1 (5 bases). V lost 7 bases to trimming and J lost 8 bases, with 13 bases between them. Germline V CDR1 and CDR2: SNHLY, FYNNEI. The CDR3 covers 12 residues. CDR3 DNA: TGTGCCAGCAAACAGGACCTAACTACGCAGTATTTT. It translates to CASKQDLTTQYF.

This clone was observed a few times. The chain joins TRBV29-1 to TRBJ2-7; TRBD1 is a possible D gene (6 bases). V was clipped by 5 bases and J by 7 bases, with 15 bases between them. This CDR3 is 12 amino acids long. The germline V gene has CDR1 SQVTM and CDR2 ANQGSEA. The CDR3 protein is CSVRGRGREQYF. The DNA for the CDR3 is TGCAGCGTTAGGGGCAGGGGACGAGAGCAGTACTTC.

This clone was detected a few times. V and J are TRBV5-8 and TRBJ2-4; D possibly corresponds to TRBD2 (6 bases). The length of the CDR3 is 16 residues. Per germline, CDR1 SGHTS and CDR2 YDEGEE. V gave up 4 bases and J gave up 8 bases, with 22 bases separating them. In DNA form, the CDR3 reads TGTGCCAGCAGCCCGCGGGGCCGGCCCCCAGGGTACATTCAGTACTTC. Translation: CASSPRGRPPGYIQYF.

The chain employs TRBV29-1 and TRBJ2-7; perhaps TRBD2 as D (5 bases). This CDR3 has 13 residues. Trimming shortened V by 8 bases and J by 5 bases, and 19 bases separated the two germline ends. Germline V lookup: CDR1 SQVTM, CDR2 ANQGSEA. The chain's CDR3 is CSRLRLPGNEQYF. The CDR3 coding sequence is TGCAGCCGTCTCCGACTCCCCGGGAACGAGCAGTACTTC.

This chain links TRBV30 with TRBJ2-6; D is undetermined. Trimming took off 8 bases at V and 4 bases at J, with 12 bases between the two ends. Germline CDR1 reads GTSNPN; CDR2 reads SVGIG (reference sequence). The CDR3 runs to 13 residues. CDR3 amino acids: CARGVSGANVLTF. As DNA, the CDR3 is TGTGCCCGAGGCGTCTCCGGGGCCAACGTCCTGACTTTC.

The chain couples TRBV30 to TRBJ1-1; D gene unclear. This CDR3 comprises 11 residues. Trimming removed 2 bases from V and 8 bases from J, with 9 bases in between. Germline assignment: CDR1 GTSNPN and CDR2 SVGIG (reference sequence). Written as DNA, the CDR3 is TGTGCCTGGAGTATCCGGAGGGAAGCTTTCTTT. This codes for CAWSIRREAFF.

This rearrangement joins TRBV7-9 to TRBJ2-5, with a tentative D call TRBD1 (5 bases). The CDR3 loop spans 11 amino acids. Trimming removed 1 base from V and 10 bases from J, with 7 bases in between. Germline CDR1 SEHNR, CDR2 FQNEAQ (reference sequence). The CDR3 here is CASSLEGIQYF. CDR3 sequence (DNA): TGTGCCAGCAGCTTAGAGGGGATCCAGTACTTC.